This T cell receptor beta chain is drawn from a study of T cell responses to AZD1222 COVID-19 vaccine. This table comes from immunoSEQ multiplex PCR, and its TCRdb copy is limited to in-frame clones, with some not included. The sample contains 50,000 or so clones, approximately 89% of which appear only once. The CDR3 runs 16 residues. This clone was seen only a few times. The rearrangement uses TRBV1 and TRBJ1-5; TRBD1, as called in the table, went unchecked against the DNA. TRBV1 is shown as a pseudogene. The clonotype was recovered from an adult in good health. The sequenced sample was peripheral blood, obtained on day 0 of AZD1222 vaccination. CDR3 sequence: CTSSHEGQRDNQPQHF. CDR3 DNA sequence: TGCACCAGCAGCCACGAGGGACAGCGAGATAATCAGCCCCAGCATTTT.